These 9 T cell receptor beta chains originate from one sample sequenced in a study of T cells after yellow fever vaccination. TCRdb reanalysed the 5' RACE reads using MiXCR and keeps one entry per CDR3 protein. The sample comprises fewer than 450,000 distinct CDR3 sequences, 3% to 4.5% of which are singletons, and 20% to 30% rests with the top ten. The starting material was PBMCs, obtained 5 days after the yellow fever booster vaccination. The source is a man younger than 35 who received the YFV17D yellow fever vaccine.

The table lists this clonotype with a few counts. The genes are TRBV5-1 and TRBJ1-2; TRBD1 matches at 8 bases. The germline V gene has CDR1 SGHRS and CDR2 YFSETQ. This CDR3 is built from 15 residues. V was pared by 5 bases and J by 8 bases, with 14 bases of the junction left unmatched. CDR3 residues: CASRTQGAHRGGYTF. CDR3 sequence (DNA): TGCGCCAGCAGAACCCAGGGGGCCCATCGGGGAGGCTACACCTTC.

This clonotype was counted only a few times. The CDR3, as DNA: TGTGCCAGCAGTCGAGCCGGGACTAGACACACCGGGGAGCTGTTTTTT. Its translation: CASSRAGTRHTGELFF. The rearrangement joins TRBV27 to TRBJ2-2; 8 bases agree with TRBD2. The V segment lost 5 bases and the J segment 3 bases; nucleotides outside the gene matches: 8. The CDR3 runs 16 residues. The germline gives CDR1 MNHEY, CDR2 SMNVEV (reference sequence).

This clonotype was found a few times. This chain's CDR3 is CAFRWDQETQYF. DNA for the CDR3: TGTGCCTTCCGGTGGGACCAAGAGACCCAGTACTTC. J is TRBJ2-5 and V is TRBV21-1. TRBV21-1 has pseudogene status. The CDR3 loop spans 12 amino acids.

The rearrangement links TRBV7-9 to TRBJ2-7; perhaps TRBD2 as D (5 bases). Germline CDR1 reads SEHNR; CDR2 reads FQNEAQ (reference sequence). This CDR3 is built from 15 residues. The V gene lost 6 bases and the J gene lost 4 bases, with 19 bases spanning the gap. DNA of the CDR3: TGTGCCAGCAGTCCCGGCCCGGGAATAGGATACGAGCAGTACTTC. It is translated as CASSPGPGIGYEQYF.

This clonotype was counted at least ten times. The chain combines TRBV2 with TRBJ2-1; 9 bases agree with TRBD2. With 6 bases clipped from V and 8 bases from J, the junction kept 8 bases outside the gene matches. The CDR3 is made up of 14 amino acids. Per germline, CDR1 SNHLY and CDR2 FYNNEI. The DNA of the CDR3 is TGTGCCAGCAGGTCGGCTAGCGGGGTTGATGAGCAGTTCTTC. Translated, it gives CASRSASGVDEQFF.

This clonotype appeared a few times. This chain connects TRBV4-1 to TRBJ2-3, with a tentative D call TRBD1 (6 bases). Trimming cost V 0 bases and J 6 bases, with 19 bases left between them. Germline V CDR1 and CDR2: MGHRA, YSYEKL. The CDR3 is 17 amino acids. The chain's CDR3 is CASSQDLRLAGVDTQYF. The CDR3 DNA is TGCGCCAGCAGCCAAGATCTTCGGCTAGCAGGGGTGGATACGCAGTATTTT.

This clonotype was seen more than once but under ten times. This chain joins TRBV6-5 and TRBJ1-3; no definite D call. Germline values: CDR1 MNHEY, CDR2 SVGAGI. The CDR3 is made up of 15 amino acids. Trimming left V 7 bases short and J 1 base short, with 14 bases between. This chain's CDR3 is CASTRGSSSGNTIYF. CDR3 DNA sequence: TGTGCCAGCACTCGGGGTAGTTCTTCTGGAAACACCATATATTTT.

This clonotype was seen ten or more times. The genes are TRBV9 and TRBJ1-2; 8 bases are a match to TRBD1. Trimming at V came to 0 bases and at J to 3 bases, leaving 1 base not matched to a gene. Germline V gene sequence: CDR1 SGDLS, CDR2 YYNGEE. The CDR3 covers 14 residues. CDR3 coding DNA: TGTGCCAGCAGCGTAGCGGACAGGGACTATGGCTACACCTTC. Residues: CASSVADRDYGYTF.

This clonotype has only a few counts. The DNA for the CDR3 is TGTGCCAGCAATACAGGCAGCGGGGGGGCGGGGGAGCTGTTTTTT. Translated, it gives CASNTGSGGAGELFF. This rearrangement joins TRBV6-6 to TRBJ2-2; 10 bases line up with TRBD2. The CDR3 extends over 15 amino acids. From germline, CDR1 is MNHNY and CDR2 SVGAGI (reference sequence). V shed 7 bases, J shed 8 bases, and the junction held 10 bases outside the gene matches.